This entry concerns a single TCR beta chain. Its antigen is currently unknown. The record originates from a study of cytomegalovirus exposure and HLA in healthy donors. Whole-study findings and limits: Cytomegalovirus-associated status was assigned to about 170 TCR beta chains. In a later analysis, across HLA loci, associated TCR counts were highest for DRB1, lowest for HLA-C. Later analysis identified a missense DCLRE1C variant that was linked to TCR beta V- and J-gene trimming.

Use of 60 Vbeta and 13 Jbeta primers characterized the PCR. Using immunoSEQ multiplex PCR, the repertoire was profiled, and TCRdb retains in-frame clones only, with some absent. Its listing shows more than 95,000 clones. V was trimmed by 2 bases and J by 8 bases, leaving 13 bases between them. The V gene's germline CDR1 is GTSNPN and CDR2 SVGIG (reference sequence). The CDR3 runs to 13 residues. Sequencing was carried out using PBMCs. The TCR sequence derives from a man between 35 and 55 years old in good health and CMV-seronegative. The chain joins TRBV30 to TRBJ2-1; D is perhaps TRBD1 (6 bases). CDR3 coding DNA: TGTGCCTGGAGTACTAACAGGGCTTATGAGCAGTTCTTC. Translating it yields CAWSTNRAYEQFF.